One and the same sample provided the 24 T cell receptor beta chains below, sequenced in a study of early T cells in non-severe SARS-CoV-2 infection. TCRdb independently ran MiXCR on the 5' RACE reads; one entry per CDR3 protein. Among roughly 51,000 distinct CDR3 sequences listed, over 7.5% were seen once. Sequencing was carried out using whole blood. Receptors were obtained from an adult who was a healthcare worker with PCR-confirmed SARS-CoV-2 infection or an uninfected control (not recorded which).

The chain joins TRBV7-8 to TRBJ2-7, with D perhaps matching TRBD1 (5 bases). Trimming took 5 bases from V and 0 from J, leaving 11 bases between them. Germline-derived CDR1 and CDR2 are SGHVS and FQNEAQ. CDR3 length equals 14 residues. The CDR3 protein is CASSVGRISYEQYF. As DNA, the CDR3 is TGTGCCAGCAGCGTGGGGCGAATCTCCTACGAGCAGTACTTC.

The chain is built from TRBV28 and TRBJ1-5, with D tentatively TRBD1 (5 bases). This CDR3 comprises 14 residues. Deletions cut 6 bases from V and 7 bases from J, with 16 bases between. Germline V CDR1 and CDR2: MDHEN, SYDVKM. CDR3 in DNA: TGTGCCAGCAGGAAGGGGCAGGGAGGGCAGCCCCAGCATTTT. Its translation is CASRKGQGGQPQHF.

This chain joins TRBV29-1 and TRBJ2-7; 8 bases map to TRBD1. With V trimmed by 4 bases and J by 4 bases, 9 bases remained unmatched. Germline assignment: CDR1 SQVTM and CDR2 ANQGSEA. The CDR3 loop spans 14 amino acids. The CDR3 coding sequence is TGCAGCGTTGGAGGGAGACAGGGGTTATACGAGCAGTACTTC. Its protein is CSVGGRQGLYEQYF.

This clonotype was seen at least ten times. J is TRBJ2-3 and V is TRBV11-3; D unresolved. CDR1 and CDR2 from the germline V gene are SGHNT and YENEEA. V dropped 1 base and J dropped 0 bases, with 11 bases sitting between them. This CDR3 has 16 residues. The CDR3 protein is CASSLGLMDSTDTQYF. The CDR3 region has the DNA TGTGCCAGCAGCTTAGGTCTTATGGATAGCACAGATACGCAGTATTTT.

This clonotype occurred many times. The chain carries TRBV6-2 or TRBV6-3 and TRBJ1-5, with 10 nucleotides matching TRBD1. Germline V gene lookup returns CDR1 MNHEY and CDR2 SVGEGT. This CDR3 has 18 amino acids. Losses at the gene ends were 2 bases for V and 0 bases for J; bases not matched to a gene: 7. CDR3 residues: CASSYGTGEPTSNQPQHF. The CDR3 nucleotides read TGTGCCAGCAGTTACGGGACAGGGGAACCCACTAGCAATCAGCCCCAGCATTTT.

The chain uses TRBV5-6 and TRBJ2-3, with TRBD1 as a possible D gene (6 bases). Between the trimmed V and J ends, which lost 1 base and 1 base, there was a span of 10 bases. The CDR3 length is 15 residues. CDR1 and CDR2 (germline): SGHDT, YYEEEE. The CDR3 sequence is CASSLTGPRTDTQYF. CDR3 nucleotides: TGTGCCAGCAGCTTGACAGGGCCCCGCACAGATACGCAGTATTTT. The whole variable domain, remainder taken from reference TRBV5-6 and TRBJ2-3, is DAGVTQSPTHLIKTRGQQVTLRCSPKSGHDTVSWYQQALGQGPQFIFQYYEEEERQRGNFPDRFSGHQFPNYSSELNVNALLLGDSALYLCASSLTGPRTDTQYFGPGTRLTVL.

This chain connects TRBV20-1 to TRBJ2-1; D gene ambiguous. Germline CDR1 DFQATT, CDR2 SNEGSKA (reference sequence). This CDR3 contains 13 residues. Deletions cut 0 bases from V and 7 bases from J, with 10 bases between. This CDR3 is CSARDARSNEQFF. In nucleotides, the CDR3 is TGCAGTGCTAGAGATGCTCGCTCGAATGAGCAGTTCTTC.

This clonotype appeared a few times. In DNA, the CDR3 is TGTGCCAGCAGTGTCAGAGATACGCAGTATTTT. Protein sequence: CASSVRDTQYF. The chain carries TRBV28 and TRBJ2-3; D uncertain. The CDR3 is 11 amino acids. Germline-derived CDR1 and CDR2 are MDHEN and SYDVKM. V lost 5 bases, J lost 5 bases, and 5 bases lay in between.

This clonotype was counted many times. This chain links TRBV27 with TRBJ1-1; possible D gene TRBD1, 5 bases. CDR1 is MNHEY and CDR2 is SMNVEV in the germline V gene (reference sequence). With 0 bases removed from V and 5 bases from J, the gap between germline ends came to 7 bases. This CDR3 has 13 residues. The CDR3 here is CASSLSRGTEAFF. The CDR3 DNA follows: TGTGCCAGCAGTTTATCCCGGGGGACTGAAGCTTTCTTT.

This clonotype appeared many times. The V gene is TRBV5-6, the J gene TRBJ2-7; TRBD1 aligns across 12 bases. The CDR3 runs 15 residues. CDR1 SGHDT and CDR2 YYEEEE come from the germline V gene. The V and J ends lost 1 base and 5 bases, in that order; junction bases with no gene match: 4. The CDR3 sequence: CASSLMGTGGHEQYF. CDR3 in DNA: TGTGCCAGCAGCTTGATGGGGACAGGGGGCCACGAGCAGTACTTC.

This clonotype was counted a few times. The genes are TRBV3-1 and TRBJ2-6; D not certain. Germline assignment: CDR1 LGHDT and CDR2 YNNKEL (reference sequence). The CDR3 contains 17 residues. Deletions cut 0 bases from V and 0 bases from J, with 9 bases between. The DNA for the CDR3 is TGTGCCAGCAGCCAAGATCTCAGGTACTCTGGGGCCAACGTCCTGACTTTC. Translating it yields CASSQDLRYSGANVLTF.

This clonotype was seen a few times. CDR3 amino acids: CASSFRVGSYGYTF. In nucleotides, the CDR3 is TGTGCCAGCAGTTTTCGGGTGGGTTCCTATGGCTACACCTTC. The chain couples TRBV27 to TRBJ1-2; no clear D gene. The germline V gene encodes CDR1 MNHEY and CDR2 SMNVEV (reference sequence). The CDR3 extends over 14 amino acids. The V end lost 3 bases, the J end lost 4 bases, and 12 bases lay between the germline ends.

This clonotype was seen a handful of times. The chain joins TRBV7-7 to TRBJ2-1; the D gene is possibly TRBD2 (5 bases). The CDR3 has 13 residues. Germline CDR1 reads SSHAT; CDR2 reads FNYEAQ (reference sequence). V gave up 5 bases and J gave up 5 bases, with 10 bases separating them. The CDR3 bases are TGTGCCAGCAGCATTAGCGAAGACAATGAGCAGTTCTTC. Its translation is CASSISEDNEQFF.

V is TRBV7-9 and J is TRBJ2-3; no clear D. The CDR3 is 15 residues long. V was shortened by 1 base and J by 4 bases, with 12 bases between the two germline ends. Germline V gene sequence: CDR1 SEHNR, CDR2 FQNEAQ (reference sequence). CDR3 sequence: CASSLVRPAPDTQYF. As DNA, the CDR3 is TGTGCCAGCAGCTTAGTAAGGCCGGCCCCAGATACGCAGTATTTT.

The genes are TRBV28 and TRBJ1-4, with D uncertain. Trimming shortened V by 5 bases and J by 6 bases, and 16 bases separated the two germline ends. CDR1 and CDR2 from the germline V gene are MDHEN and SYDVKM. The CDR3 totals 15 residues. DNA for the CDR3: TGTGCCAGCAGTGCGTCAGGCCGGGGTTATGAAAAACTGTTTTTT. Protein: CASSASGRGYEKLFF.

The CDR3 bases are TGTGCCAGCAGTTCCAGCGACCTAAGCGAAAAACTGTTTTTT. Amino acids: CASSSSDLSEKLFF. The chain joins TRBV28 to TRBJ1-4; D remains ambiguous. Germline V gives CDR1 MDHEN, CDR2 SYDVKM. The CDR3 extends over 14 amino acids. V lost 4 bases and J 8 bases, leaving 14 bases between the germline ends.

The rearrangement links TRBV7-9 to TRBJ1-2; D remains unclear. With 8 bases removed from V and 2 bases from J, the gap between germline ends came to 18 bases. Germline CDR1 is SEHNR and CDR2 is FQNEAQ (reference sequence). The CDR3 extends over 15 amino acids. CDR3 protein: CASFEVGEINYGYTF. The CDR3 nucleotides read TGTGCCAGCTTTGAAGTCGGAGAAATAAACTATGGCTACACCTTC. Variable domain in full (rest from reference TRBV7-9 and TRBJ1-2): DTGVSQNPRHKITKRGQNVTFRCDPISEHNRLYWYRQTLGQGPEFLTYFQNEAQLEKSRLLSDRFSAERPKGSFSTLEIQRTEQGDSAMYLCASFEVGEINYGYTFGSGTRLTVV.

This clonotype was detected ten times or more. The chain uses TRBV12-3 or TRBV12-4 and TRBJ1-1; D gene uncertain. The CDR3 spans 10 residues. The germline V and J ends were trimmed by 8 bases and 11 bases, with 12 bases remaining between them. CDR3 coding DNA: TGTGCCAGCGTTCAGAGTATCGCTTTCTTT. This translates into CASVQSIAFF.

Ten or more counts support this clonotype. The V gene is TRBV3-1, the J gene TRBJ2-5, with D maybe TRBD2 (6 bases). V lost 2 bases, J lost 2 bases, and 15 bases lay in between. This CDR3 has 16 amino acids. Germline V CDR1 and CDR2: LGHDT, YNNKEL (reference sequence). The CDR3 DNA reads TGTGCCAGCAGCCAATCGCTAGGGCTAGCGCAAGAGACCCAGTACTTC. Translating gives CASSQSLGLAQETQYF.

This clonotype was recorded a few times. The chain links TRBV5-1 to TRBJ2-1; tentatively, D is TRBD1 (6 bases). CDR1 is SGHRS, CDR2 YFSETQ, per germline. The CDR3 loop spans 15 amino acids. V was cut by 2 bases and J by 8 bases, with 17 bases left in between. CDR3 nucleotides: TGCGCCAGCAGCTTTAGTGACAGTGGGGGCGATGAGCAGTTCTTC. It specifies CASSFSDSGGDEQFF.

For this clonotype: This may stem from a read error, because a much larger clone lies one nucleotide away. DNA for the CDR3: TGTGCCAGCAGTTACTCACGGGGAACTGGGGAGCAGAACTTC. As protein: CASSYSRGTGEQNF. V and J are TRBV6-5 and TRBJ2-7; tentatively, D is TRBD2 (5 bases). The CDR3 runs to 14 residues. Per the germline V gene, CDR1 is MNHEY and CDR2 is SVGAGI.

This clonotype was observed at least ten times. V and J are TRBV11-2 and TRBJ1-6; 7 bases agree with TRBD1. With V trimmed by 4 bases and J by 0 bases, 9 bases remained unmatched. The germline gives CDR1 SGHAT, CDR2 FQNNGV. The CDR3 runs 18 residues. CDR3 residues: CASSSLDRPSSYNSPLHF. The CDR3 DNA reads TGTGCCAGCAGCTCCCTGGACAGGCCTAGCTCCTATAATTCACCCCTCCACTTT.

The genes are TRBV2 and TRBJ1-2; TRBD1 matches at 8 bases. This CDR3 region has 14 residues. After removal of 5 bases from V and 6 bases from J, the junction contained 8 bases not matched to a gene. Germline CDR1 SNHLY, CDR2 FYNNEI. The CDR3 region has the DNA TGTGCCAGCAGTATTACTCAGGGGGCAGATGGCTACACCTTC. Protein: CASSITQGADGYTF.

This clonotype was observed many times. V usage is TRBV5-1 and J usage is TRBJ1-1; D call uncertain. This CDR3 contains 13 residues. CDR1 SGHRS and CDR2 YFSETQ come from the germline V gene. V shed 4 bases and J shed 0 bases, with 7 bases lying between them. Here the CDR3 DNA reads TGCGCCAGCAGCCAGACGGTGAACACTGAAGCTTTCTTT. Its translation is CASSQTVNTEAFF.